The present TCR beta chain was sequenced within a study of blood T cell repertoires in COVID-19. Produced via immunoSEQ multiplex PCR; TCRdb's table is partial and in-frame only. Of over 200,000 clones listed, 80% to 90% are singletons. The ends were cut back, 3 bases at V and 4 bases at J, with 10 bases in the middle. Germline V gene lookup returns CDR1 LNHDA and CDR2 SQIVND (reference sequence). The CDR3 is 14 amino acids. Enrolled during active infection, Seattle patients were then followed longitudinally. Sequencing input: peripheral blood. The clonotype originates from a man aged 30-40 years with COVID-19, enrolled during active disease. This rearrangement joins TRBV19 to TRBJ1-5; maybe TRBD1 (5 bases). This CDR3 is CASSIQGLNQPQHF. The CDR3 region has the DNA TGTGCCAGTAGTATTCAGGGATTAAATCAGCCCCAGCATTTT.